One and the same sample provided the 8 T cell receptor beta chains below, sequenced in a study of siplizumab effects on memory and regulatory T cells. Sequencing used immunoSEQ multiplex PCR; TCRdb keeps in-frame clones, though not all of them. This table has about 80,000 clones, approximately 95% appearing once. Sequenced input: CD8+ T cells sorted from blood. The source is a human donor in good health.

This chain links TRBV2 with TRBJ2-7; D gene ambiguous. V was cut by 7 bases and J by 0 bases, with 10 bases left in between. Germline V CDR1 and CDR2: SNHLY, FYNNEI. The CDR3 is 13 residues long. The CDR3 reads CASTGDLSYEQYF. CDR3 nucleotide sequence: TGTGCCAGCACTGGCGACCTCTCCTACGAGCAGTACTTC.

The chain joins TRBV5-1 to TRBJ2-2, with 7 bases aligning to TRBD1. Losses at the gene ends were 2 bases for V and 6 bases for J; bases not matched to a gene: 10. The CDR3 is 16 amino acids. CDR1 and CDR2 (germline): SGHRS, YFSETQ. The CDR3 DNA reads TGCGCCAGCAGCTTTACCGGGACAGCAACACCCGGGGAGCTGTTTTTT. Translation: CASSFTGTATPGELFF. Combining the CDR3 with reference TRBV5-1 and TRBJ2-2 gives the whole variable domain KAGVTQTPRYLIKTRGQQVTLSCSPISGHRSVSWYQQTPGQGLQFLFEYFSETQRNKGNFPGRFSGRQFSNSRSEMNVSTLELGDSALYLCASSFTGTATPGELFFGEGSRLTVL.

In nucleotides, the CDR3 is TGTGCCAGCAGCCAAGGACTAGCGAGCTCCTACAATGAGCAGTTCTTC. This gives the protein CASSQGLASSYNEQFF. The chain couples TRBV4-2 to TRBJ2-1; 8 bases fit TRBD2. From germline, CDR1 is LGHNA and CDR2 YNFKEQ. V shed 1 base and J 0 bases; nucleotides not matched to a gene: 2. The CDR3 totals 16 residues.

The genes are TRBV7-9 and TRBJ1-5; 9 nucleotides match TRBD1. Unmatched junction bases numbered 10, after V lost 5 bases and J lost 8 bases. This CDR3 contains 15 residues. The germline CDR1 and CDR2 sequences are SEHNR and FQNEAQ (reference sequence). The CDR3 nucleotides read TGTGCCAGCAGCCAGGGACAGGGCACTTGGGAGCCCCAGCATTTT. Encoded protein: CASSQGQGTWEPQHF. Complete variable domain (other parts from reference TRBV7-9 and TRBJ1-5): DTGVSQNPRHKITKRGQNVTFRCDPISEHNRLYWYRQTLGQGPEFLTYFQNEAQLEKSRLLSDRFSAERPKGSFSTLEIQRTEQGDSAMYLCASSQGQGTWEPQHFGDGTRLSIL.

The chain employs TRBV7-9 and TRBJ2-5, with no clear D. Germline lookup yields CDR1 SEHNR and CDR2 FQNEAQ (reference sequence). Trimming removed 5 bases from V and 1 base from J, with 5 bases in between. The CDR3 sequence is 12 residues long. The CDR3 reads CASSPLQETQYF. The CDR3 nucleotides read TGTGCCAGCAGCCCCCTCCAAGAGACCCAGTACTTC.

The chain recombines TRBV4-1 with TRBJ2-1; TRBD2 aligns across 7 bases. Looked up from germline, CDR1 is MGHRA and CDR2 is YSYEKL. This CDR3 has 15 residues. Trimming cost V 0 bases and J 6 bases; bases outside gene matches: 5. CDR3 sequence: CASSQEGREVNEQFF. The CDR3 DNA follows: TGCGCCAGCAGCCAAGAAGGCCGGGAGGTCAATGAGCAGTTCTTC.

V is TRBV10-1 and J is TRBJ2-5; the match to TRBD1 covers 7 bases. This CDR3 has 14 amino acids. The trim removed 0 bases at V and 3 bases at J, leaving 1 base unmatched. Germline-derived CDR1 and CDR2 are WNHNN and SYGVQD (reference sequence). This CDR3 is CASSESGTEETQYF. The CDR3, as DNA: TGCGCCAGCAGTGAGTCGGGGACAGAAGAGACCCAGTACTTC.

The CDR3 coding sequence is TGTGCCAGCAGCCCGGGATTATCCTATGGCTACACCTTC. The encoded protein is CASSPGLSYGYTF. The chain has TRBV7-8 and TRBJ1-2; D not certain. Germline CDR1 SGHVS, CDR2 FQNEAQ. The CDR3 contains 13 residues. Trimming shortened V by 5 bases and J by 4 bases, and 11 bases separated the two germline ends.